These 27 T cell receptor beta chains originate from one sample sequenced in a study of cytomegalovirus exposure and HLA in healthy donors (dated by TCRdb to between 2016 and 2019). Library generation was performed with the immunoSEQ multiplex PCR assay. A mixture of 60 forward primers for TCR Vbeta segments and 13 reverse primers for TCR Jbeta segments was used in the multiplex PCR. The table was pulled from immuneACCESS by TCRdb, which kept in-frame rearrangements only. Such tables lose some clones; where checked, under half of the loss comes from unresolved V genes, and the rest has no known cause. A total of some 160,000 clones appear in this sample, around 80% of them only once. Approximately 1.5% of the sample goes to the ten largest clones. Specimen: PBMCs. Receptors were obtained from a man in his forties or fifties in good health and CMV-seronegative.

The V and J genes are TRBV19 and TRBJ2-3, with 9 bases identical to TRBD2. This CDR3 is built from 14 residues. Unmatched junction bases numbered 2, after V lost 3 bases and J lost 4 bases. Germline values: CDR1 LNHDA, CDR2 SQIVND (reference sequence). DNA of the CDR3: TGTGCCAGTAGTATTAGCGGGAGCCCAGATACGCAGTATTTT. Translating it yields CASSISGSPDTQYF.

V usage is TRBV13 and J usage is TRBJ2-3; 8 bases align to TRBD1. CDR1 and CDR2 (germline): PRHDT, FYEKMQ (reference sequence). There are 16 residues in the CDR3. Trimming at V came to 8 bases and at J to 2 bases, leaving 12 bases not matched to a gene. CDR3 bases: TGTGCCAGCGGCGATTTCAGGGGGCTATTCACAGATACGCAGTATTTT. It specifies CASGDFRGLFTDTQYF.

Comment on this clone: This same CDR3 is encoded by further DNA sequences in the sample. The chain uses TRBV19 and TRBJ1-5; D remains unclear. V lost 2 bases to trimming and J lost 0 bases, with 5 bases between them. There are 14 residues in the CDR3. Germline CDR1 reads LNHDA; CDR2 reads SQIVND (reference sequence). CDR3 sequence: CASSITGSNQPQHF. CDR3 nucleotides: TGTGCCAGTAGTATAACCGGTAGCAATCAGCCCCAGCATTTT.

The chain uses TRBV29-1 and TRBJ2-7, with D possibly being TRBD1 (5 bases). This CDR3 has 13 residues. CDR1 is SQVTM, CDR2 ANQGSEA, per germline. Trimming took 4 bases from V and 0 from J, leaving 10 bases between them. CDR3 in amino acids: CSVVDRGSYEQYF. CDR3 nucleotides: TGCAGCGTTGTTGACAGAGGCTCCTACGAGCAGTACTTC.

Only one count was recorded for this clone. The DNA of the CDR3 is TGCAGCGTTGTCGGGGTTGAGAATGAAAAACTGTTTTTT. This codes for CSVVGVENEKLFF. The chain has TRBV29-1 and TRBJ1-4; D unclear. Germline loops: CDR1 SQVTM, CDR2 ANQGSEA. V was clipped by 4 bases and J by 5 bases, with 11 bases between them. The CDR3 loop spans 13 amino acids.

For the CDR3, the DNA is TGTGCCAGCAGCCCTCTAGGACAGACCTGCGAGCAGTACGTC. It specifies CASSPLGQTCEQYV. The chain has TRBV28 and TRBJ2-7, with D tentatively TRBD1 (6 bases). Per germline, CDR1 MDHEN and CDR2 SYDVKM. V lost 6 bases, J lost 6 bases, and 18 bases lay in between. The CDR3 consists of 14 residues.

The V gene is TRBV2, the J gene TRBJ2-5, with 13 bases matching TRBD2. The CDR3 length is 16 residues. The V gene's germline CDR1 is SNHLY and CDR2 FYNNEI. J was trimmed by 4 bases and V by 8 bases; bases with no gene match: 10. This chain's CDR3 is CASRPWTSGSRETQYF. DNA for the CDR3: TGTGCCAGCCGGCCCTGGACTAGCGGGAGCCGAGAGACCCAGTACTTC.

V usage is TRBV10-2 and J usage is TRBJ2-5, with D possibly TRBD2 on 5 matching bases. The CDR3 runs 13 residues. Germline-derived CDR1 and CDR2 are WSHSY and SAAADI. Trimming left V 2 bases short and J 2 bases short, with 6 bases between. CDR3 protein: CASSEIAQETQYF. The CDR3 DNA is TGCGCCAGCAGTGAGATAGCGCAAGAGACCCAGTACTTC.

This clone has just one count. This chain joins TRBV7-9 and TRBJ2-2, with TRBD2 matching over 7 bases. CDR1 and CDR2 (germline): SEHNR, FQNEAQ (reference sequence). The V and J ends lost 1 base and 4 bases, in that order; junction bases with no gene match: 0. The CDR3 has 14 residues. DNA of the CDR3: TGTGCCAGCAGCTTAGGACTAGCCACCGGGGAGCTGTTTTTT. This encodes CASSLGLATGELFF.

As concerns this clone: A read error may produce the germline difference seen at one junction end. The V gene is TRBV7-9, the J gene TRBJ2-1; the match to TRBD1 covers 8 bases. Germline CDR1 reads SEHNR; CDR2 reads FQNEAQ (reference sequence). The CDR3 consists of 19 residues. The CDR3 sequence is CSSSLAKFFVRGHDNEQFF. The CDR3, as DNA: TGTTCCAGCAGCTTAGCGAAATTCTTCGTCAGGGGGCATGACAATGAGCAGTTCTTC.

The chain employs TRBV4-2 and TRBJ2-1; 7 bases are a match to TRBD1. CDR3 length equals 16 residues. Germline CDR1 LGHNA, CDR2 YNFKEQ. The junction had 10 bases not matched to a gene; V was cut back by 4 bases and J by 4 bases. DNA for the CDR3: TGTGCCAGCAGCCGAGTCACAGGGGTCCTATACAATGAGCAGTTCTTC. It specifies CASSRVTGVLYNEQFF.

The V and J genes are TRBV5-1 and TRBJ2-7; TRBD1 might be the D (5 bases). CDR1 and CDR2 (germline): SGHRS, YFSETQ. The length of the CDR3 is 14 residues. Deletions cut 2 bases from V and 6 bases from J, with 15 bases between. For the CDR3, the DNA is TGCGCCAGCAGCTTCGGCCTAGGGGATGGCGAGCAGTACGTC. It codes for CASSFGLGDGEQYV.

The chain is built from TRBV10-2 and TRBJ2-7; TRBD1 agrees at 12 bases. J lost 7 bases, V lost 4 bases, and 8 bases had no gene match. The germline V gene encodes CDR1 WSHSY and CDR2 SAAADI. The CDR3 is 15 residues long. The CDR3 spells CASSAPGQGAWEQYF. For the CDR3, the DNA is TGCGCCAGCAGTGCCCCGGGACAGGGGGCGTGGGAGCAGTACTTC.

The V and J genes are TRBV9 and TRBJ2-3, with 7 positions matching TRBD2. V gave up 0 bases and J gave up 5 bases; unmatched junction bases: 6. The CDR3 spans 15 residues. Germline CDR1 and CDR2: SGDLS and YYNGEE. The chain's CDR3 is CASSVGGGGRDTQYF. The CDR3, as DNA: TGTGCCAGCAGCGTAGGCGGGGGAGGGCGAGATACGCAGTATTTT.

The chain has TRBV29-1 and TRBJ2-1; D might be TRBD1 (6 bases). The CDR3 is 13 residues long. Germline CDR1 and CDR2: SQVTM and ANQGSEA. With 7 bases removed from V and 2 bases from J, the gap between germline ends came to 12 bases. The CDR3 coding sequence is TGCAGCGCCGTTTGGGGGCCCTACAATGAGCAGTTCTTC. This sequence encodes CSAVWGPYNEQFF.

This rearrangement joins TRBV2 to TRBJ2-7; D perhaps matches TRBD2 (5 bases). Trimming removed 6 bases from V and 3 bases from J, with 12 bases in between. The germline V gene has CDR1 SNHLY and CDR2 FYNNEI. CDR3 length equals 13 residues. As DNA, the CDR3 is TGTGCCAGCAGGGACTGGCACAGCTACGAGCAGTACTTC. This translates into CASRDWHSYEQYF.

This clone appeared a single time. The chain joins TRBV7-2 to TRBJ1-5, with 7 bases matching TRBD1. The trim removed 5 bases at V and 5 bases at J, leaving 6 bases unmatched. This CDR3 is built from 14 residues. CDR1 and CDR2 (germline): SGHTA, FQGNSA. The DNA of the CDR3 is TGTGCCAGCAGCCTGACAGGGACATATCAGCCCCAGCATTTT. Its translation: CASSLTGTYQPQHF.

The J gene is TRBJ1-1, the V gene TRBV28; 8 bases align to TRBD1. The CDR3 is made up of 16 amino acids. Trimming cost V 1 base and J 1 base; bases outside gene matches: 5. Germline CDR1 MDHEN, CDR2 SYDVKM. As DNA, the CDR3 is TGTGCCAGCAGTTTATCCTACAGGGGGGGGAACACTGAAGCTTTCTTT. Translating gives CASSLSYRGGNTEAFF.

This clone was counted only a few times. This chain connects TRBV27 to TRBJ2-7; the D is unclear. V lost 5 bases and J 0 bases, leaving 8 bases between the germline ends. The germline CDR1 and CDR2 sequences are MNHEY and SMNVEV (reference sequence). CDR3 length: 13 residues. CDR3 DNA sequence: TGTGCCAGCAGTCCGCGCGTCTCCTACGAGCAGTACTTC. This translates into CASSPRVSYEQYF.

The rearrangement links TRBV27 to TRBJ2-5, with D perhaps matching TRBD2 (7 bases). V was shortened by 7 bases and J by 2 bases, with 17 bases between the two germline ends. This CDR3 has 15 amino acids. Germline CDR1 MNHEY, CDR2 SMNVEV (reference sequence). In DNA form, the CDR3 reads TGTGCCAGCAAGGGGGACGTGCGGGAGCAAGAGACCCAGTACTTC. It specifies CASKGDVREQETQYF.

A few counts support this clone. The chain employs TRBV6-6 and TRBJ1-1; D not certain. The CDR3 is 10 residues long. The V and J ends lost 6 bases and 5 bases respectively, with 4 bases between them. CDR1 is MNHNY, CDR2 SVGAGI, per germline (reference sequence). The CDR3 nucleotides read TGTGCCAGCAGCGGGACTGAAGCTTTCTTT. Its protein is CASSGTEAFF.

The chain is built from TRBV5-1 and TRBJ2-1; 13 bases agree with TRBD2. CDR3 length: 14 residues. The trim removed 3 bases at V and 8 bases at J, leaving 2 bases unmatched. Germline V gene data show CDR1 as SGHRS and CDR2 as YFSETQ. The chain's CDR3 is CASSSGLAGDEQFF. As DNA, the CDR3 is TGCGCCAGCAGCTCCGGACTAGCGGGAGATGAGCAGTTCTTC.

Concerning this clone itself: An end of the junction does not agree with germline; a read error may underlie this. This chain connects TRBV7-6 to TRBJ2-6; a possible D gene is TRBD1 (5 bases). Germline lookup yields CDR1 SGHVS and CDR2 FNYEAQ. The CDR3 has 17 amino acids. Here the CDR3 DNA reads TGTGCCAGCAGCCGACAGCCCCCCGTCTCTGGGGCCAACGGCCTGACTTTC. This codes for CASSRQPPVSGANGLTF.

The CDR3 region is CASSFSGRGTGELFF. The CDR3 DNA sequence: TGTGCCAGCAGCTTTAGCGGGAGAGGGACCGGGGAGCTGTTTTTT. This rearrangement joins TRBV7-3 to TRBJ2-2; 9 bases align to TRBD2. This CDR3 is built from 15 residues. The germline CDR1 and CDR2 sequences are SGHTA and FQGTGA. The V segment lost 3 bases and the J segment 5 bases; nucleotides outside the gene matches: 4. Filled out from reference TRBV7-3 and TRBJ2-2, the complete variable domain reads GAGVSQTPSNKVTEKGKYVELRCDPISGHTALYWYRQSLGQGPEFLIYFQGTGAADDSGLPNDRFFAVRPEGSVSTLKIQRTERGDSAVYLCASSFSGRGTGELFFGEGSRLTVL.

The chain joins TRBV7-3 to TRBJ2-1; 9 bases map to TRBD2. V was clipped by 0 bases and J by 7 bases; unmatched bases: 4. The germline CDR1 and CDR2 sequences are SGHTA and FQGTGA. The CDR3 spans 15 residues. CDR3 coding DNA: TGTGCCAGCAGCTTAACCGGCGGGAGGGGGAATGAGCAGTTCTTC. Translation gives CASSLTGGRGNEQFF.

On this clone itself: Additional DNA sequences in this sample encode the identical CDR3. The rearrangement joins TRBV6-1 to TRBJ1-1; 8 bases fit TRBD1. The junction had 4 bases not matched to a gene; V was cut back by 4 bases and J by 6 bases. The CDR3 totals 13 residues. Germline V gene lookup returns CDR1 MNHNS and CDR2 SASEGT. The CDR3 DNA reads TGTGCCAGCAGTGGGACAGGGATCCCTGAAGCTTTCTTT. This translates into CASSGTGIPEAFF.

This sequence joins TRBV7-2 and TRBJ2-1; D gene ambiguous. Trimming stripped 1 base from V and 7 bases from J, with 14 bases between. CDR3 size: 15 residues. Germline V lookup: CDR1 SGHTA, CDR2 FQGNSA. The CDR3 DNA reads as TGTGCCAGCAGCTTAGAAATGCGCGCCAATAATGAGCAGTTCTTC. Its translation is CASSLEMRANNEQFF.